This TCR beta chain was observed in a study of early T cells in non-severe SARS-CoV-2 infection. This clonotype was observed at least ten times. V lost 5 bases and J lost 11; bases outside the gene matches: 8. The CDR3 sequence is 12 residues long. Individual cDNA molecules received unique molecular identifiers during library preparation. TCRdb re-derived calls from the 5' RACE reads in MiXCR, one entry per CDR3 protein. The sample carries roughly 90,000 distinct CDR3 sequences, about 15% recorded once. Sequencing was carried out using whole blood. The chain links TRBV12-3 or TRBV12-4 to TRBJ1-1; 7 bases match TRBD1. The receptor comes from an adult who was a healthcare worker with PCR-confirmed SARS-CoV-2 infection or an uninfected control (not recorded which). For the CDR3, the DNA is TGTGCCAGCAGTCACAGACAGGGTCGGGCTTTCTTT. Translated, it gives CASSHRQGRAFF.